Below, 25 T cell receptor beta chains from the same sample are listed, as sequenced in a study of blood T cell repertoires in COVID-19. TCRdb's table, derived via immunoSEQ multiplex PCR, lists solely in-frame clones and lacks some. The sample consists of about 120,000 clones, roughly 88% of them appearing once. The specimen was peripheral blood. The receptors here all came from a woman aged 80 or over with acute or convalescent COVID-19.

The J gene is TRBJ1-2, the V gene TRBV5-4; tentatively, D is TRBD1 (6 bases). Germline-derived CDR1 and CDR2 are SGHNT and YYREEE (reference sequence). The CDR3 length is 14 residues. V was clipped by 7 bases and J by 5 bases, with 18 bases between them. CDR3 in DNA: TGTGCCAGCCGACAGGCGAATGGGTGGTATGGCTACACCTTC. Translation: CASRQANGWYGYTF.

V and J are TRBV19 and TRBJ2-3; D remains ambiguous. Germline-derived CDR1 and CDR2 are LNHDA and SQIVND (reference sequence). The CDR3 covers 13 residues. The germline V and J ends were trimmed by 7 bases and 1 base, with 9 bases remaining between them. Here the CDR3 reads CASTPTGTDTQYF. CDR3 in DNA: TGTGCCAGTACTCCTACTGGCACAGATACGCAGTATTTT. The complete variable domain, with remaining parts taken from reference TRBV19 and TRBJ2-3, reads DGGITQSPKYLFRKEGQNVTLSCEQNLNHDAMYWYRQDPGQGLRLIYYSQIVNDFQKGDIAEGYSVSREKKESFPLTVTSAQKNPTAFYLCASTPTGTDTQYFGPGTRLTVL.

The chain is built from TRBV21-1 and TRBJ2-7; the table's D call, TRBD1, has no DNA check behind it. TRBV21-1 has pseudogene status. This CDR3 contains 15 residues. This CDR3 is CASSKSNRGRYEQYF. In DNA, the CDR3 is TGTGCCAGCAGCAAAAGTAACAGGGGTAGGTACGAGCAGTACTTC.

The chain is built from TRBV28 and TRBJ2-7; TRBD2 agrees at 11 bases. Trimming cost V 2 bases and J 2 bases; bases outside gene matches: 20. Germline V gene sequence: CDR1 MDHEN, CDR2 SYDVKM. The CDR3 is 21 residues long. The CDR3 protein is CASSLKVQGMKTSGTPYEQYF. DNA of the CDR3: TGTGCCAGCAGTTTAAAGGTCCAGGGAATGAAGACTAGCGGGACTCCCTACGAGCAGTACTTC.

The rearrangement uses TRBV18 and TRBJ1-1; TRBD1 might be the D (6 bases). The CDR3 spans 16 residues. Trimming pared 3 bases from V and 1 base from J, leaving 15 bases between. Germline CDR1 is KGHSH and CDR2 is LQKENI. The CDR3: CASSPPTGVGNTEAFF. DNA for the CDR3: TGTGCCAGCTCACCCCCGACAGGAGTGGGGAACACTGAAGCTTTCTTT.

This chain joins TRBV29-1 and TRBJ1-2, with D unresolved. This CDR3 has 13 residues. Germline-derived CDR1 and CDR2 are SQVTM and ANQGSEA. Trimming took 6 bases from V and 0 from J, leaving 11 bases between them. In DNA form, the CDR3 reads TGCAGCGTCACAGATGTTACTAACTATGGCTACACCTTC. Translated, it gives CSVTDVTNYGYTF.

The V call is TRBV19, the J call TRBJ1-3; 7 nucleotides match TRBD1. The CDR3 spans 17 residues. Germline V gene lookup returns CDR1 LNHDA and CDR2 SQIVND (reference sequence). V was pared by 5 bases and J by 1 base, with 11 bases of the junction left unmatched. In DNA form, the CDR3 reads TGTGCCAGTAGTCAGCGGAGAGGGGGCGCGTCTGGAAACACCATATATTTT. Its translation is CASSQRRGGASGNTIYF.

This chain connects TRBV9 to TRBJ2-5; 11 bases match TRBD2. The CDR3 spans 17 residues. In germline, CDR1 is SGDLS, CDR2 YYNGEE. V trimming: 2 bases; J trimming: 1 base; junction bases outside the gene matches: 7. The CDR3 sequence is CASSVSPLAGGQETQYF. The CDR3, as DNA: TGTGCCAGCAGCGTCTCACCGCTAGCGGGAGGCCAAGAGACCCAGTACTTC.

The chain couples TRBV7-2 to TRBJ1-2; weak D call: TRBD1 (6 bases). This CDR3 is 14 amino acids long. Germline V gives CDR1 SGHTA, CDR2 FQGNSA. The V end lost 6 bases, the J end lost 10 bases, and 21 bases lay between the germline ends. The CDR3 here is CASRPTPGQTDYTF. CDR3 coding DNA: TGTGCCAGCAGGCCTACCCCTGGACAGACTGACTACACCTTC.

The chain employs TRBV6-5 and TRBJ2-7; possibly TRBD2 for D (5 bases). Germline V lookup: CDR1 MNHEY, CDR2 SVGAGI. The V end was cut by 8 bases, the J end by 0 bases, with 5 bases between. The CDR3 runs 11 residues. CDR3 residues: CASGSSYEQYF. CDR3 DNA sequence: TGTGCCAGCGGGAGCTCCTACGAGCAGTACTTC.

The chain employs TRBV18 and TRBJ1-3; the D gene is possibly TRBD1 (6 bases). The germline V gene encodes CDR1 KGHSH and CDR2 LQKENI. The V end lost 6 bases, the J end lost 0 bases, and 12 bases lay between the germline ends. The length of the CDR3 is 15 residues. CDR3 amino acids: CASSILTGSGNTIYF. CDR3 DNA: TGTGCCAGCTCTATACTGACAGGCTCTGGAAACACCATATATTTT.

The chain joins TRBV5-1 to TRBJ2-1; tentative D call: TRBD1 (6 bases). This CDR3 is 16 amino acids long. CDR1 is SGHRS and CDR2 is YFSETQ in the germline V gene. V was pared by 0 bases and J by 2 bases, with 12 bases between. CDR3 loop: CASSLGGNRAYNEQFF. CDR3 sequence (DNA): TGCGCCAGCAGCTTGGGGGGGAACAGGGCCTACAATGAGCAGTTCTTC.

This chain joins TRBV5-1 and TRBJ2-2; D may be TRBD2 (5 bases). Germline loops: CDR1 SGHRS, CDR2 YFSETQ. The V end was cut by 4 bases, the J end by 4 bases, with 20 bases between. The CDR3 is made up of 17 amino acids. The CDR3 protein is CASSPMTPPTSTGELFF. Here the CDR3 DNA reads TGCGCCAGCAGCCCTATGACCCCTCCTACTAGCACCGGGGAGCTGTTTTTT.

In its sample, this clone was seen once. J is TRBJ2-5 and V is TRBV23-1, with 7 nucleotides matching TRBD2. TRBV23-1 is given ORF status, its function remaining uncertain. V was pared by 4 bases and J by 5 bases, with 13 bases of the junction left unmatched. The CDR3 sequence is 16 residues long. CDR3 sequence: CASSPPVAGDSETQYF. The CDR3 region has the DNA TGCGCCAGCAGTCCCCCAGTCGCGGGAGATTCGGAGACCCAGTACTTC.

DNA for the CDR3: TGTGCCAGCAGCACCCATTCCAGGACAGTCTGGATGAACACTGAAGCTTTCTTT. Its protein product is CASSTHSRTVWMNTEAFF. The gene calls are TRBV7-2 and TRBJ1-1, with D perhaps TRBD1 (6 bases). The CDR3 contains 18 residues. V lost 5 bases and J 0 bases, leaving 22 bases between the germline ends. Germline CDR1 and CDR2: SGHTA and FQGNSA.

This clone was counted once. The J gene is TRBJ1-2, the V gene TRBV7-9; possibly TRBD1 for D (6 bases). This CDR3 comprises 16 residues. Germline CDR1 SEHNR, CDR2 FQNEAQ (reference sequence). Between the trimmed V and J ends, which lost 7 bases and 2 bases, there was a span of 20 bases. The chain's CDR3 is CASTLRTGRLNYGYTF. CDR3 sequence (DNA): TGTGCCAGCACCCTACGAACAGGGCGACTAAACTATGGCTACACCTTC.

CDR3 sequence (DNA): TGTGCCAGCAGACTTAGCGGGAGCGGCTCCTACGAGCAGTACTTC. This gives the protein CASRLSGSGSYEQYF. The rearrangement joins TRBV6-6 to TRBJ2-7; TRBD2 matches at 9 bases. Per the germline V gene, CDR1 is MNHNY and CDR2 is SVGAGI (reference sequence). The CDR3 consists of 15 residues. J lost 0 bases, V lost 6 bases, and 6 bases had no gene match.

The chain has TRBV7-2 and TRBJ2-5; 10 bases agree with TRBD2. V dropped 4 bases and J dropped 1; count of bases not matched to a gene: 6. Germline V lookup: CDR1 SGHTA, CDR2 FQGNSA. The CDR3 is made up of 16 amino acids. CDR3 DNA sequence: TGTGCCAGCAGCTGGGGCAGGACTAGCGGCCAAGAGACCCAGTACTTC. Protein sequence: CASSWGRTSGQETQYF.

As regards this clone: Germline is not matched at one junction end, which may reflect a read error. This rearrangement joins TRBV2 to TRBJ1-1; 7 bases are shared with TRBD1. Germline V CDR1 and CDR2: SNHLY, FYNNEI. The CDR3 length is 12 residues. The CDR3 region has the DNA TGTGCCAGCAGGACAGGGAACCCTGAAGCTTTCTTT. Encoded protein: CASRTGNPEAFF.

The gene calls are TRBV3-1 (or the pseudogene TRBV3-2) and TRBJ2-1, with D maybe TRBD2 (6 bases). The CDR3 extends over 15 amino acids. Trimming cost V 2 bases and J 4 bases, with 12 bases left between them. Germline loops: CDR1 LGHDT, CDR2 YNNKEL (reference sequence). The CDR3, as DNA: TGTGCCAGCAGCCAAAGTAGCGGATTTTACAATGAGCAGTTCTTC. This translates into CASSQSSGFYNEQFF.

The chain carries TRBV7-9 and TRBJ2-2; 11 nucleotides align to TRBD1. The V gene end was trimmed by 5 bases and the J gene end by 6 bases; junction bases not matched to a gene: 8. There are 16 residues in the CDR3. The V gene's germline CDR1 is SEHNR and CDR2 FQNEAQ (reference sequence). CDR3 bases: TGTGCCAGCAGCATACTCCGGGACAGGGGGGCCGGGGAGCTGTTTTTT. This gives the protein CASSILRDRGAGELFF. Full variable domain (remainder filled in from reference TRBV7-9 and TRBJ2-2): DTGVSQNPRHKITKRGQNVTFRCDPISEHNRLYWYRQTLGQGPEFLTYFQNEAQLEKSRLLSDRFSAERPKGSFSTLEIQRTEQGDSAMYLCASSILRDRGAGELFFGEGSRLTVL.

About this clone itself: One end of the junction does not line up with germline, which may come from a read error. The genes are TRBV27 and TRBJ1-1, with D possibly matching TRBD1 (5 bases). Germline V gene lookup returns CDR1 MNHEY and CDR2 SMNVEV (reference sequence). There are 15 residues in the CDR3. CDR3 in amino acids: CASSPRRGFSAEAFF. The CDR3 DNA sequence: TGTGCCAGCAGCCCCCGGAGGGGATTTTCAGCTGAGGCTTTCTTT.

The chain uses TRBV6-5 and TRBJ1-3; possibly TRBD1 for D (5 bases). Germline V gene lookup returns CDR1 MNHEY and CDR2 SVGAGI. V was pared by 6 bases and J by 3 bases, with 12 bases between. The CDR3 sequence is 14 residues long. The CDR3 is CASRQVLHGNTIYF. CDR3 coding DNA: TGTGCCAGCAGACAGGTCTTGCATGGAAACACCATATATTTT.

This clone was seen just once. J is TRBJ2-5 and V is TRBV5-1; 7 positions agree with TRBD1. CDR1 is SGHRS, CDR2 YFSETQ, per germline. CDR3 length: 14 residues. The V and J ends lost 4 bases and 5 bases, in that order; junction bases with no gene match: 8. CDR3: CASSDRQGGETQYF. The CDR3 bases are TGCGCCAGCAGCGACCGACAGGGTGGGGAGACCCAGTACTTC.

V and J are TRBV12-3 or TRBV12-4 and TRBJ2-7; possibly TRBD1 for D (7 bases). The CDR3 consists of 12 residues. V lost 1 base and J lost 9, with 10 bases in between. This CDR3 is CASSLGGDRQYF. The CDR3 nucleotides are TGTGCCAGCAGTTTAGGGGGGGACAGGCAGTACTTC.